Listed here is a single TCR beta chain. Its target is unknown. The time point was: late sampling 161 to 241 days after vaccination in three convalescent patients. Treatment specified: roughly ten-day PBMC culture with coronavirus spike peptide pools or control peptides (ViraFEST assay). Once obtained from cultured CD4+ T cells, the DNA was sequenced using the Oncomine TCR Beta short-read assay. Via MiXCR, TCRdb re-called the PCR reads, giving one row per CDR3 protein. Of about 20,000 distinct CDR3 sequences listed, about 40% were seen once; the top ten hold 9.9%. This sample stems from a study of vaccination and CD4 T cells after COVID-19. Trimming removed 1 base from V and 10 bases from J, with 17 bases in between. The germline V gene encodes CDR1 SEHNR and CDR2 FQNEAQ (reference sequence). This CDR3 contains 15 residues.

The material sequenced was CD4+ T cells from blood, cultured in vitro, taken about 7 months after SARS-CoV-2 vaccination. The TCR originated in a human donor who had recovered from COVID-19. The chain has TRBV7-9 and TRBJ2-1; D perhaps matches TRBD1 (5 bases). DNA for the CDR3: TGTGCCAGCAGCTTAGTCTGGGGCAGATCTAGAGAGCAGTTCTTC. Its translation is CASSLVWGRSREQFF.